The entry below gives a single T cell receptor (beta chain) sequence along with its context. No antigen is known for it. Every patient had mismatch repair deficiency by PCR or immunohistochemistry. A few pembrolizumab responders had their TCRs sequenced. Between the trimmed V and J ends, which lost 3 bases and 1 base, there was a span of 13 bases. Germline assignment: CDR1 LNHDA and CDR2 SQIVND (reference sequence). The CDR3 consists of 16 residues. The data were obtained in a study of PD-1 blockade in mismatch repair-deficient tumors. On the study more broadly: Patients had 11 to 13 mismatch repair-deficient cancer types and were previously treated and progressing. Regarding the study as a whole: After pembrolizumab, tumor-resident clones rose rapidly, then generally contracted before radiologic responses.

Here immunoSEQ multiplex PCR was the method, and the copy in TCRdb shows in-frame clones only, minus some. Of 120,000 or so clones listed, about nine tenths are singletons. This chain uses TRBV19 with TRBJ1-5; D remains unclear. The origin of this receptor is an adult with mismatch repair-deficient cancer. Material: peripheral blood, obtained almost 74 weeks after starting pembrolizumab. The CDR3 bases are TGTGCCAGTAGTATCGAGTGGGGTATGAGCAATCAGCCCCAGCATTTT. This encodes CASSIEWGMSNQPQHF.